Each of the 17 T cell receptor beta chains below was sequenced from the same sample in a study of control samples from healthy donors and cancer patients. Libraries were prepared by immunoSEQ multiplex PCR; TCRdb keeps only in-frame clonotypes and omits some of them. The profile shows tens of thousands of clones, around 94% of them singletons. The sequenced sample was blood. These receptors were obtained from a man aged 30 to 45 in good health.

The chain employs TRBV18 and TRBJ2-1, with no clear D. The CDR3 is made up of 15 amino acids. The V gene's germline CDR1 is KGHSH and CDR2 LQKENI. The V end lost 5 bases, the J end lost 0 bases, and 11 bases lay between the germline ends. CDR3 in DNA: TGTGCCAGCTCATCCGGGCTCAGCTCCTACAATGAGCAGTTCTTC. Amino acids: CASSSGLSSYNEQFF.

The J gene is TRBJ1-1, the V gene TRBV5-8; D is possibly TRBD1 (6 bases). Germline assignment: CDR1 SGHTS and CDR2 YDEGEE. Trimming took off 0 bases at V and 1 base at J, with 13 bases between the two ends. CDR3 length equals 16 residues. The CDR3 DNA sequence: TGTGCCAGCAGCTTGGAGGCAGGGGCGGGGAACACTGAAGCTTTCTTT. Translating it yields CASSLEAGAGNTEAFF.

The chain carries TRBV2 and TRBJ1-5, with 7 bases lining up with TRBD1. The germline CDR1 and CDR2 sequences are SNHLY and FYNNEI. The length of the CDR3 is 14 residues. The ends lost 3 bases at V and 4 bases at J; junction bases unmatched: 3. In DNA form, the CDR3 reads TGTGCCAGCAGTGAGTCGACAGGGAATCAGCCCCAGCATTTT. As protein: CASSESTGNQPQHF.

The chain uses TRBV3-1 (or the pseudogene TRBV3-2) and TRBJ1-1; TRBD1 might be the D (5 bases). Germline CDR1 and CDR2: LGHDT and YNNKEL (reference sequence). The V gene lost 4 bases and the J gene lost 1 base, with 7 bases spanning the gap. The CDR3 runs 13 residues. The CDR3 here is CASSRDGNTEAFF. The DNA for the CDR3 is TGTGCCAGCAGCCGGGACGGGAACACTGAAGCTTTCTTT.

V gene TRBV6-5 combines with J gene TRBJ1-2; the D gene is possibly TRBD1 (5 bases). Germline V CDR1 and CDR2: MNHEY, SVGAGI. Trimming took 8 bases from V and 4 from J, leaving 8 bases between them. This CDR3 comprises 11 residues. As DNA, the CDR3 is TGTGCCAGCGAGGGGAGCTATGGCTACACCTTC. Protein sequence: CASEGSYGYTF.

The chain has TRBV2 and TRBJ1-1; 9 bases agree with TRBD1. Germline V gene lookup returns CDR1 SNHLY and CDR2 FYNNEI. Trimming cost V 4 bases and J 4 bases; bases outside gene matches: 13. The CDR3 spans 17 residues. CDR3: CASSGPGTGRIITEAFF. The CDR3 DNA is TGTGCCAGCAGTGGACCCGGGACAGGGCGCATTATCACTGAAGCTTTCTTT.

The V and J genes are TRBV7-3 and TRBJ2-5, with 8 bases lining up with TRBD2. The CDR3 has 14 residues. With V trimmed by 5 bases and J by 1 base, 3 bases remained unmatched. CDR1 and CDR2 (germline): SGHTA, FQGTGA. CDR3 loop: CASSPSGGQETQYF. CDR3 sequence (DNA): TGTGCCAGCAGCCCGAGCGGGGGCCAAGAGACCCAGTACTTC. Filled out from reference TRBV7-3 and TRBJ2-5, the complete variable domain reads GAGVSQTPSNKVTEKGKYVELRCDPISGHTALYWYRQSLGQGPEFLIYFQGTGAADDSGLPNDRFFAVRPEGSVSTLKIQRTERGDSAVYLCASSPSGGQETQYFGPGTRLLVL.

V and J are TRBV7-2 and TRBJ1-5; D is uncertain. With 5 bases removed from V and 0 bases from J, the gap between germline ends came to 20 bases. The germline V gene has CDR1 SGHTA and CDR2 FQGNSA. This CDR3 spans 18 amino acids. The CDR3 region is CASSPRALTTFSNQPQHF. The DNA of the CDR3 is TGTGCCAGCAGCCCAAGGGCCCTTACGACATTTAGCAATCAGCCCCAGCATTTT.

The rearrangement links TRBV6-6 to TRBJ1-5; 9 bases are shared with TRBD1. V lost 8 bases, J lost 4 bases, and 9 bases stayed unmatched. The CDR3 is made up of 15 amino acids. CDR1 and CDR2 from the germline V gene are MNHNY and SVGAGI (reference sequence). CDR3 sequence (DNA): TGTGCCAGCGGACCGGGACAGGGTGGAAATCAGCCCCAGCATTTT. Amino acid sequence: CASGPGQGGNQPQHF.

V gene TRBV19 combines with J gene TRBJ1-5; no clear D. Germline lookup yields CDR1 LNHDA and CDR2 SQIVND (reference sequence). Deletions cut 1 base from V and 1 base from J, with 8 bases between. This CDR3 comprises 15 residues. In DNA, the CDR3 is TGTGCCAGTAGTATAGGACACAGAAGCAATCAGCCCCAGCATTTT. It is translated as CASSIGHRSNQPQHF.

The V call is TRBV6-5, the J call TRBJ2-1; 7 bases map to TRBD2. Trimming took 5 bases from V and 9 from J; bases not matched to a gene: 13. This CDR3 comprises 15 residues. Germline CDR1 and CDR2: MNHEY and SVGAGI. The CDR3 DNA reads TGTGCCAGCAGTCCATTTAGCCGGGGGGAGACTGAGCAGTTCTTC. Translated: CASSPFSRGETEQFF.

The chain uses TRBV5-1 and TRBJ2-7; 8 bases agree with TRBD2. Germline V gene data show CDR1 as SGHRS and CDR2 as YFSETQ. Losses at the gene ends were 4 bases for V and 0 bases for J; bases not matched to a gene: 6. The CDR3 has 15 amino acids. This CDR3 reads CASSNREGDSYEQYF. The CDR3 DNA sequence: TGCGCCAGCAGCAATCGGGAGGGCGACTCCTACGAGCAGTACTTC.

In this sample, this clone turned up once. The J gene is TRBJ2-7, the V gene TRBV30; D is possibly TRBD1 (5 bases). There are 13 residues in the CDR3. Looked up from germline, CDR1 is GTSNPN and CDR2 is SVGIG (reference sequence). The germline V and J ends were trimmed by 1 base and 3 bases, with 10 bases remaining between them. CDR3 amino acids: CAWSEGRDYEQYF. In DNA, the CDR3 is TGTGCCTGGAGTGAGGGCAGGGACTACGAGCAGTACTTC.

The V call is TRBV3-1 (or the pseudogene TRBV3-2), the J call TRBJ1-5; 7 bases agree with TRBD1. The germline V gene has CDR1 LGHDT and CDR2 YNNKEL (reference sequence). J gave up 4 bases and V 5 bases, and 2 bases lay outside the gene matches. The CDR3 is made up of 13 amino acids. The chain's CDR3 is CASSETGNQPQHF. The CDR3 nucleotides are TGTGCCAGCAGCGAGACAGGGAATCAGCCCCAGCATTTT.

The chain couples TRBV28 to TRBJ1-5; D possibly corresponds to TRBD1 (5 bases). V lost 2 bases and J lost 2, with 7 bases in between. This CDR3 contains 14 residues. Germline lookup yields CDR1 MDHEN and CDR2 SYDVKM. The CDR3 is CASSLGGGNQPQHF. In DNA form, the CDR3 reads TGTGCCAGCAGTTTAGGAGGGGGCAATCAGCCCCAGCATTTT.

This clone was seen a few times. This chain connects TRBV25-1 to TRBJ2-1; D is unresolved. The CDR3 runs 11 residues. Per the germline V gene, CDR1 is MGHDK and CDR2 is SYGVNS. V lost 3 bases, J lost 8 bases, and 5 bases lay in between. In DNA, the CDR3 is TGTGCCAGCAGTGACCAGGATGAGCAGTTCTTC. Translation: CASSDQDEQFF.

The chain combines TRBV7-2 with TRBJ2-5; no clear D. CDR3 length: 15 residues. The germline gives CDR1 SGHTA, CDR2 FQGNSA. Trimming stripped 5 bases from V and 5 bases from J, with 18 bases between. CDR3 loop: CASSPSAGPQETQYF. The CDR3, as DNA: TGTGCCAGCAGCCCCTCGGCCGGACCCCAGGAGACCCAGTACTTC. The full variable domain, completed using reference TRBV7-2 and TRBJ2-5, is GAGVSQSPSNKVTEKGKDVELRCDPISGHTALYWYRQSLGQGLEFLIYFQGNSAPDKSGLPSDRFSAERTGGSVSTLTIQRTQQEDSAVYLCASSPSAGPQETQYFGPGTRLLVL.